Below, 27 T cell receptor beta chains from the same sample are listed, as sequenced in a study of T cell responses to AZD1222 COVID-19 vaccine. Assay used: immunoSEQ multiplex PCR; TCRdb lists only in-frame clones, some missing. The sample carries 150,000 to 190,000 clones, over 75% recorded once. Sequenced here: peripheral blood, sampled on day 0 of AZD1222 vaccination. The receptors come from an adult in good health.

CDR3 DNA sequence: TGTGCCAGCCGAGGGACAGGAAAAAACATTCAGTACTTC. Translating it yields CASRGTGKNIQYF. V usage is TRBV11-1 and J usage is TRBJ2-4; 8 bases align to TRBD1. V shed 8 bases and J 4 bases; nucleotides not matched to a gene: 4. This CDR3 is 13 amino acids long. Germline V gives CDR1 SGHAT, CDR2 FQDESV (reference sequence).

This rearrangement joins TRBV28 to TRBJ2-1; 11 nucleotides agree with TRBD2. The germline gives CDR1 MDHEN, CDR2 SYDVKM. The CDR3 is 18 residues long. With 2 bases clipped from V and 5 bases from J, the junction kept 11 bases outside the gene matches. The CDR3 DNA is TGTGCCAGCAGTTTAGCAGTATTTCGGGGACTAGCGGACAATGAGCAGTTCTTC. Translated, it gives CASSLAVFRGLADNEQFF.

This chain uses TRBV6-8 with TRBJ2-3; 13 bases agree with TRBD2. Trimming cost V 2 bases and J 3 bases; bases outside gene matches: 5. The CDR3 contains 17 residues. Germline V CDR1 and CDR2: MNHGY, SAAAGT. The DNA for the CDR3 is TGTGCCAGCAGTTACCCACGGACTAGCGGGAGTACAGATACGCAGTATTTT. Encoded protein: CASSYPRTSGSTDTQYF.

This clone occurred a few times. The rearrangement joins TRBV11-2 to TRBJ2-7; D perhaps matches TRBD1 (5 bases). Germline V gives CDR1 SGHAT, CDR2 FQNNGV. V dropped 10 bases and J dropped 6 bases, with 19 bases sitting between them. This CDR3 has 13 amino acids. The CDR3 sequence is CAIRSTDRPEQYF. Written as DNA, the CDR3 is TGTGCCATCCGGTCGACAGACCGACCCGAGCAGTACTTC.

This clone was recorded a few times. The chain carries TRBV5-4 and TRBJ2-7; maybe TRBD2 (5 bases). This CDR3 is 14 amino acids long. Per the germline V gene, CDR1 is SGHNT and CDR2 is YYREEE (reference sequence). V was cut by 1 base and J by 3 bases, with 11 bases left in between. CDR3 nucleotide sequence: TGTGCCAGCAGCTTGATGGGGAGCAGCTACGAGCAGTACTTC. Translation gives CASSLMGSSYEQYF.

This clone came up a few times. This sequence joins TRBV7-9 and TRBJ1-2; unclear D gene. From germline, CDR1 is SEHNR and CDR2 FQNEAQ (reference sequence). The CDR3 is 12 amino acids. V shed 1 base and J shed 4 bases, with 4 bases lying between them. The CDR3 DNA reads TGTGCCAGCAGCTTAGAGACCTATGGCTACACCTTC. Encoded protein: CASSLETYGYTF.

The J gene is TRBJ2-1, the V gene TRBV25-1, with D possibly matching TRBD2 (5 bases). The CDR3 is made up of 15 amino acids. Per germline, CDR1 MGHDK and CDR2 SYGVNS. V was shortened by 2 bases and J by 2 bases, with 10 bases between the two germline ends. The CDR3 sequence: CASSERSGPYNEQFF. The DNA of the CDR3 is TGTGCCAGCAGTGAACGGAGCGGCCCCTACAATGAGCAGTTCTTC.

This clone was seen just once. The chain combines TRBV3-1 (or the pseudogene TRBV3-2) with TRBJ1-1; a possible D gene is TRBD1 (6 bases). Germline V gene data show CDR1 as LGHDT and CDR2 as YNNKEL (reference sequence). This CDR3 is built from 16 residues. V was trimmed by 2 bases and J by 0 bases, leaving 13 bases between them. The CDR3 DNA sequence: TGTGCCAGCAGCCAATCAATGGGGGGGCTGAACACTGAAGCTTTCTTT. It codes for CASSQSMGGLNTEAFF.

The rearrangement joins TRBV10-3 to TRBJ2-3, with D possibly being TRBD2 (6 bases). Germline V gene sequence: CDR1 ENHRY, CDR2 SYGVKD. This CDR3 comprises 15 residues. Between the trimmed V and J ends, which lost 1 base and 2 bases, there was a span of 10 bases. CDR3: CAISEFGGDTDTQYF. CDR3 DNA: TGTGCCATCAGTGAGTTCGGGGGAGACACAGATACGCAGTATTTT.

The V gene is TRBV5-1, the J gene TRBJ1-2, with D perhaps matching TRBD1 (6 bases). Trimming cost V 4 bases and J 4 bases, with 11 bases left between them. Germline-derived CDR1 and CDR2 are SGHRS and YFSETQ. The CDR3 is 13 residues long. The CDR3 sequence: CASSRGDGYGYTF. The CDR3 DNA is TGCGCCAGCAGCAGGGGGGACGGCTATGGCTACACCTTC.

The chain combines TRBV5-6 with TRBJ1-1, with TRBD1 as a possible D gene (6 bases). CDR1 SGHDT and CDR2 YYEEEE come from the germline V gene. CDR3 length: 15 residues. V was pared by 2 bases and J by 4 bases, with 15 bases between. In DNA form, the CDR3 reads TGTGCCAGCAGCTTCGAAAAACAGGGTCCCACTGAAGCTTTCTTT. This codes for CASSFEKQGPTEAFF.

The chain carries TRBV4-3 and TRBJ2-1; 7 bases match TRBD2. V gave up 0 bases and J gave up 5 bases; unmatched junction bases: 10. Germline V lookup: CDR1 LGHNA, CDR2 YSLEER. The CDR3 sequence is 17 residues long. The CDR3 spells CASSQDIRLAVNNEQFF. The CDR3 DNA reads as TGCGCCAGCAGCCAAGATATAAGGCTAGCGGTAAACAATGAGCAGTTCTTC.

The chain combines TRBV7-2 with TRBJ1-2, with D uncertain. The V gene's germline CDR1 is SGHTA and CDR2 FQGNSA. CDR3 size: 14 residues. V dropped 0 bases and J dropped 3 bases, with 8 bases sitting between them. The CDR3 spells CASSLAQSYYGYTF. In DNA form, the CDR3 reads TGTGCCAGCAGCTTAGCCCAGTCCTACTATGGCTACACCTTC.

The chain combines TRBV3-1 (or the pseudogene TRBV3-2) with TRBJ2-1; D not resolved. CDR1 and CDR2 (germline): LGHDT, YNNKEL (reference sequence). The CDR3 extends over 14 amino acids. Trimming pared 4 bases from V and 2 bases from J, leaving 9 bases between. CDR3 DNA sequence: TGTGCCAGCAGCCTTGGCGGTGCCTACAATGAGCAGTTCTTC. The encoded protein is CASSLGGAYNEQFF.

The J gene is TRBJ2-2, the V gene TRBV7-9; D gene unclear. Trimming removed 3 bases at V and 6 bases at J, with 17 bases between. The CDR3 covers 16 residues. Per the germline V gene, CDR1 is SEHNR and CDR2 is FQNEAQ (reference sequence). The CDR3 sequence is CASSFSRSVSPGELFF. CDR3 in DNA: TGTGCCAGCAGCTTTTCTCGTTCTGTGAGCCCCGGGGAGCTGTTTTTT.

CDR3 sequence (DNA): TGTGCCAGCAGCATTGGTGGGACTAGCGGGAGGGCCTACGAGCAGTACTTC. Amino acid sequence: CASSIGGTSGRAYEQYF. This chain connects TRBV5-4 to TRBJ2-7; 16 nucleotides align to TRBD2. V lost 4 bases to trimming and J lost 2 bases; unmatched junction nucleotides: 6. This CDR3 spans 17 amino acids. Looked up from germline, CDR1 is SGHNT and CDR2 is YYREEE (reference sequence).

The chain recombines TRBV18 with TRBJ2-7, with 9 bases lining up with TRBD1. From germline, CDR1 is KGHSH and CDR2 LQKENI. There are 16 residues in the CDR3. With V trimmed by 3 bases and J by 0 bases, 6 bases remained unmatched. CDR3 in amino acids: CASSPGQGDLSYEQYF. CDR3 DNA sequence: TGTGCCAGCTCACCGGGACAGGGAGACCTCTCCTACGAGCAGTACTTC. The entire variable domain, with the rest obtained from reference TRBV18 and TRBJ2-7, is as follows: NAGVMQNPRHLVRRRGQEARLRCSPMKGHSHVYWYRQLPEEGLKFMVYLQKENIIDESGMPKERFSAEFPKEGPSILRIQQVVRGDSAAYFCASSPGQGDLSYEQYFGPGTRLTVT.

This chain joins TRBV4-2 and TRBJ2-1, with 7 bases fitting TRBD2. The CDR3 runs 15 residues. V was pared by 0 bases and J by 8 bases, with 7 bases of the junction left unmatched. Per germline, CDR1 LGHNA and CDR2 YNFKEQ. CDR3 amino acids: CASSQEWPGGHEQFF. CDR3 nucleotide sequence: TGTGCCAGCAGCCAAGAGTGGCCGGGAGGCCATGAGCAGTTCTTC.

The CDR3 region is CASSPHGVSYEQYF. The CDR3 bases are TGTGCCAGCAGTCCTCATGGGGTGTCCTACGAGCAGTACTTC. The rearrangement uses TRBV28 and TRBJ2-7; no reliable D call. CDR3 length: 14 residues. V lost 5 bases and J 1 base, leaving 12 bases between the germline ends. Germline loops: CDR1 MDHEN, CDR2 SYDVKM.

This chain links TRBV19 with TRBJ1-1; the D gene is possibly TRBD1 (5 bases). The CDR3 length is 17 residues. Per germline, CDR1 LNHDA and CDR2 SQIVND (reference sequence). Trimming left V 3 bases short and J 6 bases short, with 23 bases between. The CDR3 sequence is CASSIGVRDADGAEAFF. The CDR3 DNA sequence: TGTGCCAGTAGTATCGGGGTTCGGGACGCCGATGGCGCTGAAGCTTTCTTT.

The chain carries TRBV28 and TRBJ1-1; D is unclear. V gave up 6 bases and J gave up 0 bases, with 11 bases separating them. CDR1 and CDR2 (germline): MDHEN, SYDVKM. This CDR3 has 14 residues. The CDR3 reads CASRDRALNTEAFF. Written as DNA, the CDR3 is TGTGCCAGCAGGGACCGAGCCCTGAACACTGAAGCTTTCTTT.

The chain has TRBV18 and TRBJ1-1, with 7 bases lining up with TRBD1. Germline V CDR1 and CDR2: KGHSH, LQKENI. The J segment lost 4 bases and the V segment lost 0 bases, leaving 2 bases of the junction unmatched. The CDR3 has 14 amino acids. The CDR3 is CASSPPAGGTEAFF. DNA for the CDR3: TGTGCCAGCTCACCACCAGCAGGGGGCACTGAAGCTTTCTTT.

CDR3 region: CASSLFIPGRSTEAFF. CDR3 DNA: TGTGCCAGCAGCCTGTTTATACCAGGGAGGTCTACTGAAGCTTTCTTT. The gene calls are TRBV5-6 and TRBJ1-1; D is possibly TRBD1 (5 bases). The V and J ends lost 4 bases and 5 bases respectively, with 21 bases between them. This CDR3 is built from 16 residues. Germline V gene lookup returns CDR1 SGHDT and CDR2 YYEEEE.

This clone was recorded only once. This chain connects TRBV28 to TRBJ1-1; 9 nucleotides align to TRBD1. The length of the CDR3 is 15 residues. Germline-derived CDR1 and CDR2 are MDHEN and SYDVKM. V was pared by 5 bases and J by 1 base, with 5 bases of the junction left unmatched. CDR3: CASSPDRGQNTEAFF. CDR3 bases: TGTGCCAGCAGTCCGGACAGGGGTCAGAACACTGAAGCTTTCTTT.

This chain links TRBV4-3 with TRBJ2-1; D perhaps matches TRBD1 (5 bases). Germline V gene lookup returns CDR1 LGHNA and CDR2 YSLEER. V was shortened by 2 bases and J by 8 bases, with 10 bases between the two germline ends. The CDR3 length is 13 residues. CDR3 bases: TGCGCCAGCAGCCAACTTCTAGGGGATGAGCAGTTCTTC. Protein product: CASSQLLGDEQFF.

The CDR3 is CASSLNGLNTEAFF. The CDR3, as DNA: TGTGCCAGCAGCTTAAACGGCCTGAACACTGAAGCTTTCTTT. This chain links TRBV7-3 with TRBJ1-1, with no clear D. V was clipped by 1 base and J by 0 bases, with 6 bases between them. The germline V gene encodes CDR1 SGHTA and CDR2 FQGTGA. This CDR3 contains 14 residues.

A single count supports this clone. J is TRBJ1-2 and V is TRBV15; no clear D. Germline assignment: CDR1 LNHNV and CDR2 YYDKDF (reference sequence). V was cut by 0 bases and J by 4 bases, with 15 bases left in between. CDR3 length: 16 amino acids. The CDR3 DNA sequence: TGTGCCACCAGCAGAGATTTCGGTGACCGCCTCTATGGCTACACCTTC. Protein: CATSRDFGDRLYGYTF.